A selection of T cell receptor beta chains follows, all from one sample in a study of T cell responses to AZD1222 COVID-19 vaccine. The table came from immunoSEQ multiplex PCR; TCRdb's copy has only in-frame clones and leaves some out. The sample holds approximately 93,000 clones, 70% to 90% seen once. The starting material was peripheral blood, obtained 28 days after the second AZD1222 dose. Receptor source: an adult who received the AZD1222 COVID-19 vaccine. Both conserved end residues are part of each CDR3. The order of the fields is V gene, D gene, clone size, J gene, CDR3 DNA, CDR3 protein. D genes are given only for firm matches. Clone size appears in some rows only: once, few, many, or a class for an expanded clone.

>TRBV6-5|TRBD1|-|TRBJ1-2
TGTGCCAGCCAACTGACAGGGGGCGAATACGGCTACACCTTC
CASQLTGGEYGYTF
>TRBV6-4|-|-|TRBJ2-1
TGTGCCAGCAGTGAATCTAGCCCGGACTATCAGTTCTTC
CASSESSPDYQFF
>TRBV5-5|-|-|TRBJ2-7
TGTGCCAGCAGCCCGGACTTTCGTGAGTACTTC
CASSPDFREYF
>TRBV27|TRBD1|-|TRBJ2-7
TGTGCCAGCAGTAAACCAATTAGACAGGGTACCAACGAGCAGTACTTC
CASSKPIRQGTNEQYF
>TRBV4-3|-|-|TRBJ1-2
TGCGCCAGCAGCCAGACCCTTACAGTGGCGGCCTATGGCTACACCTTC
CASSQTLTVAAYGYTF
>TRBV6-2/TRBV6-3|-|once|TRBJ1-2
TGTGCCAGCAGGCCTCAAGGCTATGGCTACACCTTC
CASRPQGYGYTF
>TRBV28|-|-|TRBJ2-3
TGTGCCAGCAGTTTCGCGAGCCCCGAAGATACGCAGTATTTT
CASSFASPEDTQYF
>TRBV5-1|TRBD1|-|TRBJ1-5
TGCGCCAGCAGCTTGCAGGGACAGACGAATCAGCCCCAGCATTTT
CASSLQGQTNQPQHF
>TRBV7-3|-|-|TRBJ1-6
TGTGCCAGCAGCTTATTCGGGGTCAATTCACCCCTCCACTTT
CASSLFGVNSPLHF
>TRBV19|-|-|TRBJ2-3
TGTGCCAGTAGTTGGCAGGGCGGCGCAGATACGCAGTATTTT
CASSWQGGADTQYF
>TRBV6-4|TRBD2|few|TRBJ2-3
TGTGCCAGCAGTGACTCGCCTAGCGGGGGCACAGATACGCAGTATTTT
CASSDSPSGGTDTQYF
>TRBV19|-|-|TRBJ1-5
TGTGGCCCCAAGGGGAATCAGCCCCAGCATTTT
CGPKGNQPQHF
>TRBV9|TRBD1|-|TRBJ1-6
TGTGCCAGCAGCGCCCGGGACAGGGGGCGTTCGGGGAATTCACCCCTCCACTTT
CASSARDRGRSGNSPLHF
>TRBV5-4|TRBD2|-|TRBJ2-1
TGTGCCAGCAGCTCACGTGCGGGGGGGCGGTCAAATGAGCAGTTCTTC
CASSSRAGGRSNEQFF
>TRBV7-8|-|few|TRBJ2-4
TGTGCCAGCAGCCAAGGAAACATTCAGTACTTC
CASSQGNIQYF
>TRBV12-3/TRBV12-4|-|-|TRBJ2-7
TGTGCCAGCAGCCACGGCCCCTCCTACGAGCAGTACTTC
CASSHGPSYEQYF
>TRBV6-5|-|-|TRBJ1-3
TGTGCCAGCAGTTCCGGAAACTCTGGAAACACCATATATTTT
CASSSGNSGNTIYF
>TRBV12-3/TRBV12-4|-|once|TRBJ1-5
TGTGCCAGCCGGAGGGGAGCTCAGCCCCAGCATTTT
CASRRGAQPQHF
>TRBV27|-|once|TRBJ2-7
TGTGCCAGCAGTTTATATTCCCAAGACGAGCAGTACTTC
CASSLYSQDEQYF
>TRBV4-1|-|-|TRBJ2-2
TGCGCCAGCAGCCAAGATGGGCAGAACACCGGGGAGCTGTTTTTT
CASSQDGQNTGELFF
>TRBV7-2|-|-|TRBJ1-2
TGTGCCAGCAGCTTAACTAGCCCTGGGGGTGTCTCTAACTATGGCTACACCTTC
CASSLTSPGGVSNYGYTF
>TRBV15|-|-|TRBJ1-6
TGTGCCACCAGCAGAGTCTCATTAAATTCACCCCTCCACTTT
CATSRVSLNSPLHF
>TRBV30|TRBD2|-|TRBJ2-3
TGTGCCTCCGGACTAGCGGGGGGCCGCACAGATACGCAGTATTTT
CASGLAGGRTDTQYF
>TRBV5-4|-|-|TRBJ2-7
TGTGCCAGCAGGGGACCGTATCAAGCGGGCGAGCAGTACTTC
CASRGPYQAGEQYF
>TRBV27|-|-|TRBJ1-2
TGTGCCAGCAGTTTCCGGGACGGACAGAGGGGAGGCTACACCTTC
CASSFRDGQRGGYTF
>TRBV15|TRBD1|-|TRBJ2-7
TGTGCCACTACCAGCCGGGACAGCCCCCTGGAGCAGTACTTC
CATTSRDSPLEQYF
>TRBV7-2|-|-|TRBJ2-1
TGTGCCAGCAGCTTAGTTTGGGGAACCCAACACAATGAGCAGTTCTTC
CASSLVWGTQHNEQFF
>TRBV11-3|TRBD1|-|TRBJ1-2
TGTGCCAGCAGCCCGGAGGACAGGTTCGGAAATGGCTACACCTTC
CASSPEDRFGNGYTF
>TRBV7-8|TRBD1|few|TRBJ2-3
TGTGCCAGCAGCTCCTCGGGGACAGGGAGCACAGATACGCAGTATTTT
CASSSSGTGSTDTQYF
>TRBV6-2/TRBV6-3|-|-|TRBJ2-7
TGTGCCAGCAGTTACGGGAACTACGAGCAGTACTTC
CASSYGNYEQYF
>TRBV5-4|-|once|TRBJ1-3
TGTGCCAGCAGCTTGAGAACGACCTCTGGAAACACCATATATTTT
CASSLRTTSGNTIYF
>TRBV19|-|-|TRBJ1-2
TGTGCCAGTAGTATAGGAGGGGGTAGTGGTGATGGCTACACCTTC
CASSIGGGSGDGYTF
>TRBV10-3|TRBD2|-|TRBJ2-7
TGTGCCATCAGTTCCGGACTAGCGACTTACGAGCAGTACTTC
CAISSGLATYEQYF
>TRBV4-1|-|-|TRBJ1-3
TGCGCCAGCAGCCTACTCGTCTCTGGAAACACCATATATTTT
CASSLLVSGNTIYF
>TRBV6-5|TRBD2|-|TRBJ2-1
TGTGCCAGTCGAACCGGACTAGGAGGGAATGAGCAGTTCTTC
CASRTGLGGNEQFF
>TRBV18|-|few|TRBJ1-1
TGTGCCAGCTCACCTTGGGGAAGGAACACTGAAGCTTTCTTT
CASSPWGRNTEAFF
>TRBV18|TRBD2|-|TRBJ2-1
TGTGCCAGCTCCCTCGGACTAGCGGGAATATCGGGGAATGAGCAGTTCTTC
CASSLGLAGISGNEQFF
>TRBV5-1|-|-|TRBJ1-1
TGCGCCAGCAGCTTGGCCATTGGGTACCAGAACACTGAAGCTTTCTTT
CASSLAIGYQNTEAFF
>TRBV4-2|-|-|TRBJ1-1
TGTGCCAGCAGCGGGGAGAATACTGAAGCTTTCTTT
CASSGENTEAFF
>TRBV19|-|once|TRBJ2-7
TGTGCCAGTAGTATATCAGGGGGGCCGCTCGAGCAGTACTTC
CASSISGGPLEQYF
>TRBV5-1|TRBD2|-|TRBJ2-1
TGCGCCAGCAGCGGAGGGCGGGGGGCCAATGAGCAGTTCTTC
CASSGGRGANEQFF
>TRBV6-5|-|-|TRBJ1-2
TGTGCCAGCAGTTCTACTACCTATGGCTACACCTTC
CASSSTTYGYTF
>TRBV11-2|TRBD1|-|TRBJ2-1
TGTGCCAGCAGCTTAGGGAGACAGGGGAATGAGCAGTTCTTC
CASSLGRQGNEQFF
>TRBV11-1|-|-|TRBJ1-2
TGTGCCAGCAGCTCGGGAGCTAACTATGGCTACACCTTC
CASSSGANYGYTF
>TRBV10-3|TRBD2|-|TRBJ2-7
TGTGCCACCCTTCTAGCGGGGGGACACTACGAGCAGTACTTC
CATLLAGGHYEQYF
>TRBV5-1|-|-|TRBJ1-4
TGCGCCAGCAGAAACTCGGGACGTGTTAGAGAAAAACTGTTTTTT
CASRNSGRVREKLFF
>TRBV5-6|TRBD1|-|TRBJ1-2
TGTGCCAGCACTATGCTGACAGGGGGCAATGGCTACACCTTC
CASTMLTGGNGYTF
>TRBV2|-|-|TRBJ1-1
TGTGCCAGCAGGGGACGGTTACATCCTGAAGCTTTCTTT
CASRGRLHPEAFF
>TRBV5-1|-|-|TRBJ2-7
TGCGCCAGCAGCTTGCGGGGGGCGTCCTACGAGCAGTACTTC
CASSLRGASYEQYF
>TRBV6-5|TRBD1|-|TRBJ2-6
TGTGCCAGCAGGACAGGGGGCTCTGGGGCCAACGTCCTGACTTTC
CASRTGGSGANVLTF
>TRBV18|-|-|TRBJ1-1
TGTGCCAGCTCACCGAGACAGGATTTGAGGACTGAAGCTTTCTTT
CASSPRQDLRTEAFF
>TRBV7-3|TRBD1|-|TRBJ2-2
TGTGCTACCGGGACAGGGTCTTTGAACACCGGGGAGCTGTTTTTT
CATGTGSLNTGELFF
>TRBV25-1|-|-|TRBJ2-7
TGTGCCAGCGGACTACAAAACTACGAGCAGTACTTC
CASGLQNYEQYF
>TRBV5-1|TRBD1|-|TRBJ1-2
TGCGCCAGCAGCTTGGCGGGGACAGGGGCTGGCTACACCTTC
CASSLAGTGAGYTF